Each of the 17 T cell receptor beta chains below was sequenced from the same sample in a study of technical replicates of blood from several donors. The data were produced by immunoSEQ multiplex PCR, yet TCRdb's version contains in-frame clones alone and is incomplete. The table lists around 68,000 clones, around 97% of them singletons. The source material was T cells isolated from PBMCs. These receptors all stem from a human donor in good health.

The CDR3 sequence: CASSFALTGDTGELFF. The DNA for the CDR3 is TGTGCCAGCAGCTTCGCCCTGACAGGGGACACCGGGGAGCTGTTTTTT. The chain recombines TRBV7-9 with TRBJ2-2; 8 bases line up with TRBD1. CDR3 length: 16 residues. Per germline, CDR1 SEHNR and CDR2 FQNEAQ (reference sequence). V lost 3 bases to trimming and J lost 3 bases; unmatched junction nucleotides: 6.

This clone has a single count. V is TRBV27 and J is TRBJ2-3; D remains unclear. The V end lost 5 bases, the J end lost 6 bases, and 12 bases lay between the germline ends. Germline V gene lookup returns CDR1 MNHEY and CDR2 SMNVEV (reference sequence). The CDR3 totals 13 residues. In nucleotides, the CDR3 is TGTGCCAGCAGTAACATCTTAACGGATACGCAGTATTTT. It codes for CASSNILTDTQYF.

CDR3 sequence (DNA): TGTGCCAGCAGCCTCCGGGAAGGAAAAATGTATTTT. This translates into CASSLREGKMYF. This chain uses TRBV7-3 with TRBJ2-3, with a tentative D call TRBD2 (5 bases). Deletions cut 5 bases from V and 14 bases from J, with 17 bases between. CDR1 and CDR2 (germline): SGHTA, FQGTGA. The CDR3 consists of 12 residues.

This chain joins TRBV25-1 and TRBJ2-7, with D maybe TRBD2 (5 bases). Trimming took 11 bases from V and 1 from J, leaving 21 bases between them. Germline V gives CDR1 MGHDK, CDR2 SYGVNS. This CDR3 has 15 residues. The CDR3 spells CAPHFDHEGSYEQYF. DNA of the CDR3: TGTGCCCCCCATTTCGACCATGAGGGATCCTACGAGCAGTACTTC.

The chain recombines TRBV6-5 with TRBJ1-5; tentatively, D is TRBD1 (6 bases). Germline CDR1 reads MNHEY; CDR2 reads SVGAGI. Trimming shortened V by 8 bases and J by 10 bases, and 15 bases separated the two germline ends. The CDR3 is 12 residues long. The CDR3 sequence is CASGRGKEPQHF. In nucleotides, the CDR3 is TGTGCCAGCGGGAGGGGGAAGGAACCCCAGCATTTT.

V gene TRBV6-5 combines with J gene TRBJ2-7, with 7 bases matching TRBD1. The CDR3 sequence is 14 residues long. V lost 2 bases, J lost 1 base, and 2 bases stayed unmatched. Germline V gene data show CDR1 as MNHEY and CDR2 as SVGAGI. The CDR3 spells CASSYEGASYEQYF. The DNA of the CDR3 is TGTGCCAGCAGTTACGAGGGGGCTTCCTACGAGCAGTACTTC.

V is TRBV6-5 and J is TRBJ2-1; D unclear. Germline CDR1 reads MNHEY; CDR2 reads SVGAGI. This CDR3 is 13 amino acids long. V was clipped by 6 bases and J by 0 bases, with 6 bases between them. Here the CDR3 reads CASRRSSYNEQFF. For the CDR3, the DNA is TGTGCCAGCAGACGTAGCTCCTACAATGAGCAGTTCTTC.

This chain uses TRBV7-9 with TRBJ1-5, with 9 bases identical to TRBD1. Germline values: CDR1 SEHNR, CDR2 FQNEAQ (reference sequence). Trimming took 5 bases from V and 0 from J; bases not matched to a gene: 14. The CDR3 is 19 amino acids. In nucleotides, the CDR3 is TGTGCCAGCAGCAGAACGACAGGGGGGGGATTTTATAGCAATCAGCCCCAGCATTTT. Amino acids: CASSRTTGGGFYSNQPQHF.

CDR3 sequence reads: CASSRTSGNFYEQYF. CDR3 bases: TGCGCCAGCAGCCGGACTAGCGGAAACTTCTACGAGCAGTACTTC. The V and J genes are TRBV4-1 and TRBJ2-7; the match to TRBD2 covers 10 bases. V lost 4 bases, J lost 3 bases, and 6 bases stayed unmatched. This CDR3 is 15 amino acids long. CDR1 MGHRA and CDR2 YSYEKL come from the germline V gene.

V is TRBV19 and J is TRBJ2-2; 10 positions agree with TRBD2. This CDR3 contains 11 residues. Germline loops: CDR1 LNHDA, CDR2 SQIVND (reference sequence). With V trimmed by 11 bases and J by 8 bases, 2 bases remained unmatched. This CDR3 is CASSGRGELFF. In nucleotides, the CDR3 is TGTGCCTCTAGCGGGAGAGGGGAGCTGTTTTTT.

The chain has TRBV7-2 and TRBJ2-7; 7 bases line up with TRBD2. The CDR3 spans 13 residues. The germline gives CDR1 SGHTA, CDR2 FQGNSA. V lost 4 bases, J lost 9 bases, and 9 bases stayed unmatched. The CDR3 bases are TGTGCCAGCAGCTATAGACTAGCCGGTTGGCAGTACTTC. This codes for CASSYRLAGWQYF. Full variable domain (missing parts from reference TRBV7-2 and TRBJ2-7): GAGVSQSPSNKVTEKGKDVELRCDPISGHTALYWYRQSLGQGLEFLIYFQGNSAPDKSGLPSDRFSAERTGGSVSTLTIQRTQQEDSAVYLCASSYRLAGWQYFGPGTRLTVT.

The chain combines TRBV21-1 with TRBJ2-2; TRBD1, the table's D call, was not compared with the DNA. TRBV21-1 is annotated as a pseudogene. The CDR3 is 16 residues long. CDR3 coding DNA: TGTGCCAGCGTGCAAATTCGGACATGGAACACCGGGGAGCTGTTTTTT. This gives the protein CASVQIRTWNTGELFF.

This rearrangement joins TRBV9 to TRBJ2-7; D not resolved. The germline V and J ends were trimmed by 0 bases and 2 bases, with 9 bases remaining between them. The CDR3 length is 14 residues. CDR1 SGDLS and CDR2 YYNGEE come from the germline V gene. CDR3 loop: CASSVELSTYEQYF. CDR3 in DNA: TGTGCCAGCAGCGTAGAACTATCAACCTACGAGCAGTACTTC. Full variable domain (rest looked up from reference TRBV9 and TRBJ2-7): DSGVTQTPKHLITATGQRVTLRCSPRSGDLSVYWYQQSLDQGLQFLIQYYNGEERAKGNILERFSAQQFPDLHSELNLSSLELGDSALYFCASSVELSTYEQYFGPGTRLTVT.

The rearrangement joins TRBV25-1 to TRBJ2-2; D possibly corresponds to TRBD1 (6 bases). Between the trimmed V and J ends, which lost 1 base and 7 bases, there was a span of 22 bases. This CDR3 has 18 residues. Germline lookup yields CDR1 MGHDK and CDR2 SYGVNS. CDR3 residues: CASSESPTGTPQDGELFF. DNA of the CDR3: TGTGCCAGCAGTGAATCACCGACCGGGACACCCCAAGACGGGGAGCTGTTTTTT.

The CDR3 is CASSPNFRGVNYGYTF. The CDR3, as DNA: TGTGCCAGCAGCCCAAATTTCAGGGGTGTTAACTATGGCTACACCTTC. V gene TRBV9 combines with J gene TRBJ1-2; D is perhaps TRBD1 (6 bases). The CDR3 is made up of 16 amino acids. V was trimmed by 4 bases and J by 1 base, leaving 17 bases between them. CDR1 SGDLS and CDR2 YYNGEE come from the germline V gene.

The V and J genes are TRBV10-1 and TRBJ2-5, with 11 bases fitting TRBD1. V shed 4 bases, J shed 5 bases, and the junction held 6 bases outside the gene matches. The length of the CDR3 is 15 residues. Per the germline V gene, CDR1 is WNHNN and CDR2 is SYGVQD (reference sequence). As DNA, the CDR3 is TGCGCCAGCAGTGGAAGGACAGGGGGCTGTGAGACCCAGTACTTC. This translates into CASSGRTGGCETQYF.

This clone was seen once. V gene TRBV4-3 combines with J gene TRBJ2-7, with 9 bases fitting TRBD1. Trimming at V came to 0 bases and at J to 3 bases, leaving 9 bases not matched to a gene. Germline V gives CDR1 LGHNA, CDR2 YSLEER. The CDR3 loop spans 17 amino acids. The CDR3 region is CASSQDRGTGRNYEQYF. CDR3 bases: TGCGCCAGCAGCCAAGATCGAGGGACAGGGAGAAACTACGAGCAGTACTTC.